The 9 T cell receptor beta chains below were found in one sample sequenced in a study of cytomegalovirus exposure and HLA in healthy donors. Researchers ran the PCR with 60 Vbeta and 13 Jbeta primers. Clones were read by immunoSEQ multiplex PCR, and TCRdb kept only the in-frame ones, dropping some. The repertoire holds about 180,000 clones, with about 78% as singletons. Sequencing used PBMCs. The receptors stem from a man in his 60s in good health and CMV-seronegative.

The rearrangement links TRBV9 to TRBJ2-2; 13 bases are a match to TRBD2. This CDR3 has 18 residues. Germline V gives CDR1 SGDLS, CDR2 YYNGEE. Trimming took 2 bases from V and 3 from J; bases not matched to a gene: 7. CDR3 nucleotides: TGTGCCAGCAGCGTTACCGGACTAGCGGGAGTGCACACCGGGGAGCTGTTTTTT. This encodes CASSVTGLAGVHTGELFF.

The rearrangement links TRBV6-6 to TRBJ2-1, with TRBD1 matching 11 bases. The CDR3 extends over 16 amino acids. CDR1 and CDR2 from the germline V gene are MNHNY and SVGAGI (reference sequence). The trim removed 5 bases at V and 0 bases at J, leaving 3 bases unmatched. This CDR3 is CASSRDRGVSYNEQFF. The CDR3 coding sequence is TGTGCCAGCAGTCGGGACAGGGGGGTCTCCTACAATGAGCAGTTCTTC.

Here the CDR3 reads CASSLMGGGSQPQHF. The DNA of the CDR3 is TGTGCCAGCAGTTTAATGGGGGGCGGGAGTCAGCCCCAGCATTTT. This sequence joins TRBV28 and TRBJ1-5; maybe TRBD1 (6 bases). CDR1 is MDHEN and CDR2 is SYDVKM in the germline V gene. The CDR3 consists of 15 residues. Trimming removed 2 bases from V and 6 bases from J, with 14 bases in between.

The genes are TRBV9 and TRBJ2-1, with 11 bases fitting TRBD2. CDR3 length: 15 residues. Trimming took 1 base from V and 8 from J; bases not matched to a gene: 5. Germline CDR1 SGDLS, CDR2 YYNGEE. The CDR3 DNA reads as TGTGCCAGCAGCGTACGCACTAGCGGGAGCGATGAGCAGTTCTTC. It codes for CASSVRTSGSDEQFF.

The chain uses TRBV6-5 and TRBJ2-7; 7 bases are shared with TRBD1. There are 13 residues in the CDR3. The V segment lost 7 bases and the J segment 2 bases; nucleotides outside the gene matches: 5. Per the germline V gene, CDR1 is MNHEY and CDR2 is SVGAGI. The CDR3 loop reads CASTRQGTYEQYF. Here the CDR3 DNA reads TGTGCCAGCACTCGACAGGGAACCTACGAGCAGTACTTC.

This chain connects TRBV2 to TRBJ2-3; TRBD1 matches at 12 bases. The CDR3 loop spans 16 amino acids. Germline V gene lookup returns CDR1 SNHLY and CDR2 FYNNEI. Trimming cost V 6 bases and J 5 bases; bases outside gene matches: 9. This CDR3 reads CASSGRGQGAGDTQYF. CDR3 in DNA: TGTGCCAGCAGCGGTCGGGGACAGGGGGCCGGAGATACGCAGTATTTT. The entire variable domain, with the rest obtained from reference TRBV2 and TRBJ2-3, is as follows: EPEVTQTPSHQVTQMGQEVILRCVPISNHLYFYWYRQILGQKVEFLVSFYNNEISEKSEIFDDQFSVERPDGSNFTLKIRSTKLEDSAMYFCASSGRGQGAGDTQYFGPGTRLTVL.

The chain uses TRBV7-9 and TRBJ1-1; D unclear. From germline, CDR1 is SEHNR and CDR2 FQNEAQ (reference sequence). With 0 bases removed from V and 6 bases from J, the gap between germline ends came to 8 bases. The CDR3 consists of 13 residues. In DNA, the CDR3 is TGTGCCAGCAGCTTAGCCGGGAGGGCTGAAGCTTTCTTT. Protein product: CASSLAGRAEAFF. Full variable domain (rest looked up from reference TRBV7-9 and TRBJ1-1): DTGVSQNPRHKITKRGQNVTFRCDPISEHNRLYWYRQTLGQGPEFLTYFQNEAQLEKSRLLSDRFSAERPKGSFSTLEIQRTEQGDSAMYLCASSLAGRAEAFFGQGTRLTVV.

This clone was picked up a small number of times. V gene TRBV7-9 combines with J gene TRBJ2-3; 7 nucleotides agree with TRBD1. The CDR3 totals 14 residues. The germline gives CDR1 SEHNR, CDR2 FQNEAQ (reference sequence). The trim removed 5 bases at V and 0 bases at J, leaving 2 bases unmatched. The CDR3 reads CASSLQGSTDTQYF. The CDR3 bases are TGTGCCAGCAGCCTACAGGGGAGCACAGATACGCAGTATTTT.

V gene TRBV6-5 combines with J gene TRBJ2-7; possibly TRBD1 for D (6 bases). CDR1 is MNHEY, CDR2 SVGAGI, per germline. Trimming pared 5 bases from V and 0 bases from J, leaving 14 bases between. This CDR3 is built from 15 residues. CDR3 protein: CASSHQGLASYEQYF. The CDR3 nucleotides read TGTGCCAGCAGTCACCAGGGGTTGGCCTCCTACGAGCAGTACTTC.